This TCR beta chain was documented in a study of shared clonotypes between healthy human individuals. Study outcomes and limitations: Non-shared clonotypes displayed generation probabilities falling below those of clonotypes present in all four donors. Compared with memory subsets, naive subsets generally had larger estimated richness. Owing to a small donor count, the genetic and exposure-history diversity represented was limited.

Genomic DNA from each subset was divided evenly over several immunoSEQ plates. Data came from immunoSEQ multiplex PCR; TCRdb stores just in-frame clones and leaves some out. The repertoire has roughly 1,100,000 clones, about 74% of them found once; the top ten carry roughly 1.5%. A word on this clone: Its antigen is not known.

This CDR3 is 13 amino acids long. V lost 4 bases to trimming and J lost 10 bases, with 15 bases between them. Looked up from germline, CDR1 is SGDLS and CDR2 is YYNGEE. The sequence was collected from a man aged 18 to 30 in good health. The specimen was memory CD4+ T cells sorted from blood. The subset denotes: CD45RA-negative fraction. The chain links TRBV9 to TRBJ2-1; D remains ambiguous. CDR3 in amino acids: CASSFSREGEQFF. The CDR3 bases are TGTGCCAGCAGCTTCTCAAGGGAAGGGGAGCAGTTCTTC.